This TCR beta chain was sequenced in a study of T cell responses to AZD1222 COVID-19 vaccine. Findings and limits, study-wide: Across the whole spike, CD4 TCRs peaked at regions 160-218 and 743-854. A rise in Spike-specific TCR breadth and depth followed two AZD1222 doses. Clonal diversity was possibly underestimated, and white British individuals and females predominated among donors.

This clone was found many times. The antigen remains unidentified. CDR1 is SEHNR and CDR2 is FQNEAQ in the germline V gene (reference sequence). The V gene end was trimmed by 7 bases and the J gene end by 6 bases; junction bases not matched to a gene: 10. The CDR3 runs 14 residues. This table comes from immunoSEQ multiplex PCR, and its TCRdb copy is limited to in-frame clones, with some not included. The table shows more than 95,000 clones, with about 90% occurring only once. The V call is TRBV7-9, the J call TRBJ2-7, with 9 bases matching TRBD1. The sample consisted of peripheral blood, taken on day 0 of AZD1222 vaccination. The receptor was isolated from an adult in good health. CDR3 sequence: CASTSGTGFPEQYF. For the CDR3, the DNA is TGTGCCAGCACCTCGGGGACAGGGTTCCCCGAGCAGTACTTC.